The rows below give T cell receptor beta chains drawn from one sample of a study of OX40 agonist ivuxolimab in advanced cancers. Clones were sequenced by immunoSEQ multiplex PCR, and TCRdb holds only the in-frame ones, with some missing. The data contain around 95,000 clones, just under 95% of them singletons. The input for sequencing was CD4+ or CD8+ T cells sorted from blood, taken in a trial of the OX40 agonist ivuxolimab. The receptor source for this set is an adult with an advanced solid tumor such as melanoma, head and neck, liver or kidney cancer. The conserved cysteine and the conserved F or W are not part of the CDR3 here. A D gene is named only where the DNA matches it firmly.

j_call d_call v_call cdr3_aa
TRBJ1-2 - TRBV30 AWSGGRGYGYT
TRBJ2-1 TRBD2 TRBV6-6 ASSSHYIAGSEQF
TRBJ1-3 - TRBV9 ASSEGRNSGNTIY
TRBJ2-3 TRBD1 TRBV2 ASSDFMGQITDTQY
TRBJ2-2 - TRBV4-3 ASSQEPGGYQRGGELF
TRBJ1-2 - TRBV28 ASQEQGNYGYT
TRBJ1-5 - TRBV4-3 ASSQDIFQPQH
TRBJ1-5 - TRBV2 ASHRDSNQPQH
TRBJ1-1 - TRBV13 ASRDRPLAEAF
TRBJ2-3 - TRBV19 ASSIRLVSTDTQY
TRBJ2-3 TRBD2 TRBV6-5 AAHSSGRMTDTQY
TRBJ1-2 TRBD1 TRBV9 ASSYIRGNYGYT
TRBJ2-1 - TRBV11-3 ASSFGGPSYNEQF
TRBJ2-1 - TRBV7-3 ASSLGDGPYNEQF
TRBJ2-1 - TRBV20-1 SARQYNEQF
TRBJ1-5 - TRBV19 ASIPTGYSNQPQH
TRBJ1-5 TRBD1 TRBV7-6 ASSLEGAPFNQPQH
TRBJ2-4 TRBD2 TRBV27 ASSLRLAGAKNIQY
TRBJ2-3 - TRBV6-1 ASGAATYDTQY
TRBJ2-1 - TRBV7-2 ASSLGGGQF
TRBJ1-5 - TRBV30 AWKKGPQPQH
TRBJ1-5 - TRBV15 ATSREGYGTSNQPQH
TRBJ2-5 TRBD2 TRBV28 ASSLQRGAGETQY
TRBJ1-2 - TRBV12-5 ASTGTAYGYT
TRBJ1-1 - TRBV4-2 ASSQAPAGLNTEAF
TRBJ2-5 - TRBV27 ASSLSRGQETQY
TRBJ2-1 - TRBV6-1 ASRGRESYNEQF
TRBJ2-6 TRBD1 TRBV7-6 ASSLEWRQGSSGANVLT
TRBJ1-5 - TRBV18 ASSDNNQPQH
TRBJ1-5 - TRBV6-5 ASSYSPYDSNQPQH
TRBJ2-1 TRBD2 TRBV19 ASSLAGNYNEQF
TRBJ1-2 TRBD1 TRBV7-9 ASSPRAGQRYGYT
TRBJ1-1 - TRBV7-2 ASSLGGKAF
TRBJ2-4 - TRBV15 ATSRDRLAKNIQY
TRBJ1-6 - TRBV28 ASSLPGMSYNSPLH
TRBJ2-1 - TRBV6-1 ASSEHFDRQF
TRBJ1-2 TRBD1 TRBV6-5 ASSPGTESIYGYT
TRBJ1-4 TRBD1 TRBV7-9 ASSHWTGDEKLF
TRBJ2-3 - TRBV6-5 ASSPLAWGDTQY
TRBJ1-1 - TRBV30 AWSVGAQLNTEAF
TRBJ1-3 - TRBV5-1 ASSSYGDAGNTIY
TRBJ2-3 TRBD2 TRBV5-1 ASSLSAGGVADTQY